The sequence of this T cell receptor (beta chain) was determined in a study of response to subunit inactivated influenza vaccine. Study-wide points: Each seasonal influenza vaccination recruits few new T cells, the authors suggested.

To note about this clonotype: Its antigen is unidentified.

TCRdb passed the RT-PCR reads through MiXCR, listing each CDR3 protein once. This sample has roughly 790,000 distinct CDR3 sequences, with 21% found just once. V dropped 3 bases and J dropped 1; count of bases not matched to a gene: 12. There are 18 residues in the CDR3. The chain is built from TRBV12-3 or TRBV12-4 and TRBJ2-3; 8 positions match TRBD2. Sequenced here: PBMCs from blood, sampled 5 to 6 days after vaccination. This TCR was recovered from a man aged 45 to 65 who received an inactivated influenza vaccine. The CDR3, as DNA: TGTGCCAGCAGTTTTCAAGCGGGGGCAATCTTACGCACAGATACGCAGTATTTT. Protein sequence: CASSFQAGAILRTDTQYF.